The sequence of this T cell receptor beta chain was determined in a study of shared clonotypes between healthy human individuals (dated by TCRdb to the early 2020s). Describing the broader study: The cohort comprised two women and three men aged 18 to 49 years. To estimate repertoire size and how much clonotype sharing occurs between individuals, the study deeply sequenced the blood TCR repertoires of several healthy adults. Different laboratories and diverse techniques were used to prepare libraries and sequence TCR repertoires, to increase sequencing depth and limit assay-specific biases. For each donor, CD4 naive and CD4 memory were each given three plates, CD8 naive was given two plates, and CD8 memory was given one plate. Leukapheresis yielded between about 0.9 and 9 billion PBMCs per donor. Overall study results and their limits: The genetic and exposure-history diversity represented was limited by the small number of donors. Pairwise subsampling indicated that sequencing depth was expected to affect the degree of clonotype sharing among donors. Estimated clonotype richness was generally larger for naive than for memory subsets. Across four donors, around 5% of naive CD4, approximately 3.6% of naive CD8, approximately 2.5% of memory CD4, and approximately 0.42% of memory CD8 clonotypes were shared. Sampling was limited to blood, and TCR repertoires in tissue likely differ from TCR repertoires in blood. Rarefaction of sorted-subset datasets indicated incomplete sequencing despite the large sequencing depth. Compared with non-shared clonotypes, the clonotypes found in all four sorted-subset donors had higher generation probabilities.

CDR3 length: 14 amino acids, cysteine to phenylalanine. Of all the DNA, just the CDR3 is kept, 42 bases in frame from base 1. V drops 6 bases and J drops 4 bases, leaving 16 bases in between. The germline V gene provides CDR1 SGHVS and CDR2 FQNEAQ. As concerns this clone: Its antigen remains undetermined. No much larger clone is present one base from it, and per-base qualities are unavailable.

Healthy HIV-negative adults with no recently reported acute infections or vaccinations were included as donors. All donors were Caucasian adults living in Nashville, Tennessee, USA. CD4+ T cells were enriched through magnetic negative selection, after which naive cells were positively selected on CD45RA and the remaining negative fraction served as the memory subset. Blood was collected by leukapheresis, and PBMCs were isolated by Ficoll-Histopaque density gradient centrifugation and then cryopreserved in liquid nitrogen vapor phase. Purity and quantity of every magnetically sorted T cell population were checked by analytical flow cytometry. Genomic DNA was isolated from every sorted fraction and measured by UV absorbance on a Nanodrop 2000c. Using the deep immunoSEQ assay, multiplex PCR amplified TCR CDR3 regions from genomic DNA. For each cell subset, the extracted genomic DNA was distributed evenly across all wells of several immunoSEQ 96-well plates, and each plate served as one replicate. For sorted subsets, each replicate PCR was loaded with approximately 190 ng genomic DNA, equivalent to 25,000 to 35,000 T cell genomes. The purified libraries were quantified using a Qubit 3.0 fluorometer, sized with a Bioanalyzer 2100, and then quantified again using the KAPA Library Quantification kit. Every immunoSEQ 96-well plate was sequenced on a dedicated single-read 150-cycle Illumina NextSeq 550 flow cell. The authors' pipeline ran thus. Because only junctional sequences without quality scores were contained in the immunoSEQ output, filtering matching that applied to full-length reads could not be performed. Sequences were annotated with PyIR, a Python wrapper for IgBLAST v1.9, and V/J genes and CDR3 were assigned using IMGT germline references. Any read was removed if the V/J assignment was weak (E-value above 1e-6), the CDR3 was missing, or the read contained stop codons, out-of-frame junctions, or ambiguous translated residues. V3J clonotypes were defined as sequences sharing the same inferred V gene, J gene, and CDR3 amino acid sequence. Percentage overlap between repertoires was calculated by dividing the number of shared unique clonotypes by the size of the smaller repertoire. RTK rarefaction, the Chao1 estimator, and Recon v2.1 estimates of unobserved clonotypes were used to assess repertoire richness. Generation probabilities for all TCRbeta clonotypes obtained by the gDNA method from four donors were computed using OLGA. Entries here come from immuneACCESS through TCRdb and include only in-frame sequences with V and J called. Some clones fail to appear in such tables; in the studies checked, an unresolved V gene covers under half of the shortfall, and the cause of the remainder is unknown. That table supplies the V and J calls and clone size; D and trimming were determined from the DNA. A total of 1.4 million to 1.5 million clones appear in this sample, about 96% of them only once. Of the sample, approximately 1.1% falls within the top ten clones.

This receptor was obtained from a man under 40 in good health. The chain employs TRBV7-8 and TRBJ2-7; too little of a D gene remains to name it. The specimen sequenced was naive CD4+ T cells sorted from blood. The cell subset or site label, as the study defines it: CD45RA+ positively selected. The CDR3 protein: CASSYGSVLYEQYF. The base sequence is TGTGCCAGCAGTTACGGAAGCGTACTATACGAGCAGTACTTC.